In this sample, the clone carrying this TCR beta chain turned up once. The antigen remains unidentified. cDNA synthesis was performed by 5'RACE with 10-nucleotide random UMIs. A single run covered 15-18 subjects with over 170 million TCR-beta sequences. In TCRdb, the 5' RACE reads were re-called with MiXCR into one record per CDR3 protein. The sample holds some 19,000 distinct CDR3 sequences, roughly 15% seen once. The record originates from a study of neurological immune-mediated disorders. V was cut by 6 bases and J by 8 bases, with 43 bases left in between. The CDR3 is 21 amino acids. CDR1 is DFQATT and CDR2 is SNEGSKA in the germline V gene (reference sequence). Regarding the study as a whole: Private repertoires in all groups were suggested by the finding that expanded clones across subjects shared no CDR3 amino acid sequences.

The chain links TRBV20-1 to TRBJ1-1, with a possible D match to TRBD1 (5 bases). Sequenced material: PBMCs. This clonotype originated in a female donor with HTLV-1-associated myelopathy (HAM/TSP). The CDR3 DNA is TGCAGTGCCTCCCTGCGGAGCGGGAGTGCAGATACGCAGGGAGGGTTTCTCGAAGCTTTCTTT. It specifies CSASLRSGSADTQGGFLEAFF.